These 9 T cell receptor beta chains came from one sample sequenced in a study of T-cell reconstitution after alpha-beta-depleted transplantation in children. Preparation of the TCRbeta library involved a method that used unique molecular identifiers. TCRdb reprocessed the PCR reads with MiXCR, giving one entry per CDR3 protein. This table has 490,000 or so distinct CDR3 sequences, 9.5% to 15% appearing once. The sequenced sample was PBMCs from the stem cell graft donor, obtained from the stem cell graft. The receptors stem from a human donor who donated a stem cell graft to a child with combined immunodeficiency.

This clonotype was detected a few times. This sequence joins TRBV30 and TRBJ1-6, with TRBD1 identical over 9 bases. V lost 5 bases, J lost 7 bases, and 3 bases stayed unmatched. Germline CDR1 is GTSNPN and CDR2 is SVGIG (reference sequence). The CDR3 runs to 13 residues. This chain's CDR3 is CAWAGTGNSPLHF. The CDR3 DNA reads TGTGCCTGGGCCGGGACAGGGAATTCACCCCTCCACTTT.

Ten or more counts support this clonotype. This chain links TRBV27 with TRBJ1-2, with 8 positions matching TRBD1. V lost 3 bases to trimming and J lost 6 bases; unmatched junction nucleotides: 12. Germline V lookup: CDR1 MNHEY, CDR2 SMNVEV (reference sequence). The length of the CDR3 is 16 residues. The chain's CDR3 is CASSLVFGQGFHGYTF. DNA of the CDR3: TGTGCCAGCAGTTTGGTTTTCGGACAGGGATTTCATGGCTACACCTTC.

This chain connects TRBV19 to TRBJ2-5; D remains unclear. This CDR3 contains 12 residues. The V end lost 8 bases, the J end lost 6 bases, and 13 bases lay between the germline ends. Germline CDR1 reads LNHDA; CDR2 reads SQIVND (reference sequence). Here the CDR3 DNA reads TGTGCCAGTTCTGGCGTCTTGAAGACCCAGTACTTC. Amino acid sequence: CASSGVLKTQYF.

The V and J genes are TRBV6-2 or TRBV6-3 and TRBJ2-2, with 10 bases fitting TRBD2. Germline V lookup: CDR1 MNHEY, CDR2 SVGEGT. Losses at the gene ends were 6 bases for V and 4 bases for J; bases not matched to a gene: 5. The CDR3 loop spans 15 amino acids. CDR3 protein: CASRSTSGSTGELFF. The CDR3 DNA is TGTGCCAGCAGATCGACTAGCGGGTCCACCGGGGAGCTGTTTTTT.

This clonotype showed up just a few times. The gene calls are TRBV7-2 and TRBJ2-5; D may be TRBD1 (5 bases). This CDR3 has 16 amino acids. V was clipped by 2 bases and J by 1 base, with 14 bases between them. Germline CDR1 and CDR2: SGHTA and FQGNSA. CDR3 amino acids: CASSLSIGDIQETQYF. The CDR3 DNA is TGTGCCAGCAGCTTAAGTATAGGGGATATCCAAGAGACCCAGTACTTC. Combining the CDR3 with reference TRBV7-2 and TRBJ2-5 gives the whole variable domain GAGVSQSPSNKVTEKGKDVELRCDPISGHTALYWYRQSLGQGLEFLIYFQGNSAPDKSGLPSDRFSAERTGGSVSTLTIQRTQQEDSAVYLCASSLSIGDIQETQYFGPGTRLLVL.

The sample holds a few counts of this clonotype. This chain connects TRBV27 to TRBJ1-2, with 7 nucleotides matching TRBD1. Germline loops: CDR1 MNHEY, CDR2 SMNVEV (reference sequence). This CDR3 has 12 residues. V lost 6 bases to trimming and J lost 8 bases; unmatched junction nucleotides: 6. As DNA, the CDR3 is TGTGCCAGCAGCCGTACAGGGGTCGGCTACACCTTC. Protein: CASSRTGVGYTF.

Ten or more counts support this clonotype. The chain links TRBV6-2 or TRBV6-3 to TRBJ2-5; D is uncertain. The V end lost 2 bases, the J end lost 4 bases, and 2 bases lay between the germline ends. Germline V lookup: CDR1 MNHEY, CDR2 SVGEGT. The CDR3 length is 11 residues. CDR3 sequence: CASSYGETQYF. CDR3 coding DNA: TGTGCCAGCAGTTACGGAGAGACCCAGTACTTC.

The CDR3 sequence is CAWSGYKELFF. CDR3 bases: TGTGCCTGGAGTGGTTACAAGGAGCTGTTTTTT. The V and J genes are TRBV30 and TRBJ2-2; D is uncertain. The CDR3 is 11 residues long. CDR1 is GTSNPN, CDR2 SVGIG, per germline (reference sequence). Between the trimmed V and J ends, which lost 1 base and 10 bases, there was a span of 7 bases.

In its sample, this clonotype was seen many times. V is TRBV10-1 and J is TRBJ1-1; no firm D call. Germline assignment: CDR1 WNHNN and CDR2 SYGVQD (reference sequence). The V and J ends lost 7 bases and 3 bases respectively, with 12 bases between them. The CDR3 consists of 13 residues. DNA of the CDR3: TGCGCCAGCACCTCAATGGCGGACACTGAAGCTTTCTTT. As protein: CASTSMADTEAFF.